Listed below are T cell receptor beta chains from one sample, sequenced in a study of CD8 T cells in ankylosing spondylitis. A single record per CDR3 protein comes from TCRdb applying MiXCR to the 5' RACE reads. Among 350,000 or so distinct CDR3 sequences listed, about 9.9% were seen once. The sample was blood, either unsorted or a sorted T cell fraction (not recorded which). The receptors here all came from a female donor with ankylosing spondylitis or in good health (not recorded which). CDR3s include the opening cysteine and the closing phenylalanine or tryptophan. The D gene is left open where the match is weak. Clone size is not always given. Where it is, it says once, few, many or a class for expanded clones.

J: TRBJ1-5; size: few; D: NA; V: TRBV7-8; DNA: TGTGCCAGCAGCACCGGAGCAGGGAATAGCAATCAGCCCCAGCATTTT; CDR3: CASSTGAGNSNQPQHF
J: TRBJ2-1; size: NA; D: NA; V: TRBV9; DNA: TGTGCCAGCAGCGTAGCTTCGCGGGCTTCCTACAATGAGCAGTTCTTC; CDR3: CASSVASRASYNEQFF
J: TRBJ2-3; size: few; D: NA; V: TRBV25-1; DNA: TGTGCCAGCAGGGGGGGACAGAGCCGTACAGATACGCAGTATTTT; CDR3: CASRGGQSRTDTQYF
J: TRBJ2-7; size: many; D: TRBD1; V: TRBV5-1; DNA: TGCGCCAGCAGCTTAGAATCGGGACAGTTATACGAGCAGTACTTC; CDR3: CASSLESGQLYEQYF
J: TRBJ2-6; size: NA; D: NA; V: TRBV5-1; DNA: TGCGCCAGCAGCTTGGATCGCTCTGGGGCCAACGTCCTGACTTTC; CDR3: CASSLDRSGANVLTF
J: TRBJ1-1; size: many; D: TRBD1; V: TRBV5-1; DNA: TGCGCCAGCAGCGCCAACGACAGGGTAACTGAAGCTTTCTTT; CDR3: CASSANDRVTEAFF
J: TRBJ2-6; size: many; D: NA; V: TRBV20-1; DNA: TGCAGTGCTAGCGGGAACTCTGGGGCCAACGTCCTGACTTTC; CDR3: CSASGNSGANVLTF
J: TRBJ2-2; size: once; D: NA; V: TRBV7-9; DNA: TGTGCCAGCAGCCCCCGGGTAGTGGGGAGGAGCACCGGGGAGCTGTTTTTT; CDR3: CASSPRVVGRSTGELFF
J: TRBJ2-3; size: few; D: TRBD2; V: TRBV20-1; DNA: TGCAGTGCTCTCGGGGGGGGTTCAGATACGCAGTATTTT; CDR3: CSALGGGSDTQYF
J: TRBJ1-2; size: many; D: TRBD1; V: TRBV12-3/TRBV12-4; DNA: TGTGCCAGCAGCAGTGACAGGGCGGGTGGCTACACCTTC; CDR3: CASSSDRAGGYTF
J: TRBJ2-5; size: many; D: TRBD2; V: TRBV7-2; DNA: TGTGCCAGCAGCTTACTAGCGGTTCGCGAGACCCAGTACTTC; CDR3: CASSLLAVRETQYF
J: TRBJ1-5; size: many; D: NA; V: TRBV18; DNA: TGTGCCAGCTCACCACCGGATAGCAATCAGCCCCAGCATTTT; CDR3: CASSPPDSNQPQHF
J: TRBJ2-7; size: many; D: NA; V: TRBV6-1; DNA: TGTGCCAGCAGCCAAAACTGGCTGGGCCTCTACGAGCAGTACTTC; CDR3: CASSQNWLGLYEQYF
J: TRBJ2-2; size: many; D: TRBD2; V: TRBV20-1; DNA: TGCAGTGCTAAAGCAGCGGGGGCGAACACCGGGGAGCTGTTTTTT; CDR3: CSAKAAGANTGELFF
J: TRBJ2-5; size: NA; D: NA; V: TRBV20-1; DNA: TGCAGTGCTAGCAGTGGGAGGAACCAAGAGACCCAGTACTTC; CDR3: CSASSGRNQETQYF
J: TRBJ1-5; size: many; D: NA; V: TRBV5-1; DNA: TGCGCCAGCAGCTTGGCATGGAATCAGCCCCAGCATTTT; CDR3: CASSLAWNQPQHF